This T cell receptor (beta chain) was captured in a study of memory CD4+ T cells and cytomegalovirus serostatus (dated by TCRdb to the late 2010s). Turning to the overall study: The cohort included around 33 healthy adults from Belgium, of whom 9 were CMV seropositive and 24 were CMV seronegative. To replicate a published TCR-based CMV serostatus classifier, the study sequenced CD4+ memory TCRbeta repertoires from a Belgian cohort whose cytomegalovirus serostatus was known.

Genomic DNA was extracted from sorted cells with the Quick-DNA Microprep Kit. Amplification of TCRbeta DNA was done with the immunoSEQ hsTCRbeta kit, following the protocol from the manufacturer. TCRbeta libraries were sequenced on an Illumina MiSeq instrument. As for the authors' bioinformatics: Removing out-of-frame sequences left 2,204,828 distinct TCRbeta sequences, an average of around 67,000 per individual. Each individual was scored by the count of roughly 160 previously reported CMV-associated TCRbeta sequences and the total productive distinct TCRbeta count. A beta-binomial model was reimplemented in Python, and scikit-learn random forests with default parameters were trained on data from the US cohort. Classifier performance on the Belgian cohort was summarized as median AUC with percentile confidence intervals calculated over 10,000 bootstrap iterations. This immuneACCESS table, as held by TCRdb, lists in-frame sequences with V and J called but not all clones. Of the missing ones, under half trace to an unresolved V gene in checked studies; the others have no known cause. V and J calls plus clone size are reproduced from that table; the DNA served to infer D and trimming. In all, the sample holds about 82,000 clones, and over 80% of those were seen once. Around 0.84% of the sample is taken by the ten largest.

V gives up 2 bases and J gives up 2 bases, and the segment between their germline ends measures 7 bases. From a lookup of the germline V gene, CDR1 and CDR2 are SGHTA and FQGTGA. The CDR3 has 15 amino acids, counting the end cysteine and phenylalanine. Left in the record is the CDR3 DNA by itself, 45 bases read in frame from the first base. Comments on this clone: This receptor's antigen is unknown. Within one base of it there is no much larger clone, and no base qualities were kept.

Single viable CD3+CD4+CD8-CD45RO+ cells were sorted as memory CD4+ T cells on a FACSAria II. CMV serostatus was assessed using a Roche Elecsys assay, by which serum IgG against CMV pp150, pp28, p38 and p52 was detected. After the samples were thawed, total CD4+ T cells were enriched through positive selection using CD4 magnetic microbeads. The samples came from a different study that was designed specifically to examine the CD4+ T cell memory repertoire. Peripheral blood mononuclear cells were isolated and cryopreserved according to standard operating procedures, and serum was kept at -80 degrees C. The staining used CD3-PerCP (BW264/56), CD4-APC (RPA-T4), CD45RO-PE (UCHT1) and CD8-Pacific Orange (3B5) antibodies, and Sytox blue was used to exclude non-viable cells. Broader findings and caveats from the paper: Among the 150 to 200 previously reported CMV-associated TCRbeta sequences, 60 to 70 showed up in the CD4+ memory repertoires, with each one found in between one and five individuals. The results were read as suggesting that the CMV-associated TCR signature is, for the most part, present in the CD4+ memory repertoire. Only CD4+CD45RO+ memory cells were sequenced, unlike the original study, which covered naive and memory CD4+ and CD8+ populations. For CMV serostatus prediction, a median bootstrapped AUC of approximately 0.95 was reached with the original framework, and a median bootstrapped AUC of about 0.89 was reached with a US-trained random forest. The original-framework classifier achieved a median bootstrapped AUC of approximately 0.94 with a 95% CI of 0.76-1.00 on the Belgian cohort.

The receptor was isolated from an adult in good health and CMV-seronegative. Sequencing was performed on memory CD4+ T cells from blood. The V and J genes are TRBV7-3 and TRBJ2-6; no D gene is confidently identified. The CDR3 protein sequence reads: CASSLGSTGANVLTF. The nucleotide sequence is given as TGTGCCAGCAGCTTAGGAAGTACTGGGGCCAACGTCCTGACTTTC.